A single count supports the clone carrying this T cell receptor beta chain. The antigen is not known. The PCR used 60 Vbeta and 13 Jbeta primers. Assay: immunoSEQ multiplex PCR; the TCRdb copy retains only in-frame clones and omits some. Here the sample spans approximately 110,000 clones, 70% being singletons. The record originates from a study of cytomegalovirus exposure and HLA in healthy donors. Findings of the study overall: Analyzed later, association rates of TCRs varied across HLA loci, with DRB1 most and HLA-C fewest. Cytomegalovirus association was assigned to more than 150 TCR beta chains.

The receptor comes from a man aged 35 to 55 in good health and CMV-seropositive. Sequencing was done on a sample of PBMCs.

The CDR3 bases are TGTGCCAGCAGCTCCGGGACGGCATACCCCGGGGGTGAGCAGTTCTTC. This sequence encodes CASSSGTAYPGGEQFF. The rearrangement links TRBV7-9 to TRBJ2-1; a weak D match, TRBD2 (6 bases). Trimming removed 4 bases from V and 9 bases from J, with 22 bases in between. The germline V gene has CDR1 SEHNR and CDR2 FQNEAQ (reference sequence). There are 16 residues in the CDR3.